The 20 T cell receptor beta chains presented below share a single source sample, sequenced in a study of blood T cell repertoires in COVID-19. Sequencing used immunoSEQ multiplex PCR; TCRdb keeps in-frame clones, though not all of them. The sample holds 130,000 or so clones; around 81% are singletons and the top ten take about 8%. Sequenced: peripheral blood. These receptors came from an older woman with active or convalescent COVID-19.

This CDR3 is CSAAGAGGADTQYF. In nucleotides, the CDR3 is TGCAGCGCCGCAGGAGCGGGGGGTGCAGATACGCAGTATTTT. The chain carries TRBV29-1 and TRBJ2-3, with 9 nucleotides matching TRBD2. The CDR3 has 14 amino acids. The V segment lost 7 bases and the J segment 4 bases; nucleotides outside the gene matches: 9. CDR1 SQVTM and CDR2 ANQGSEA come from the germline V gene.

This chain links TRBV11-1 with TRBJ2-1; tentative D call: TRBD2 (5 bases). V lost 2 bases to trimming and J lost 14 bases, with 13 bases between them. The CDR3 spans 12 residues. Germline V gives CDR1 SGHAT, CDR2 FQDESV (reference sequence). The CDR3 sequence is CASSLNAGIEFF. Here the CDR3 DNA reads TGTGCCAGCAGCTTAAACGCCGGGATAGAGTTCTTC.

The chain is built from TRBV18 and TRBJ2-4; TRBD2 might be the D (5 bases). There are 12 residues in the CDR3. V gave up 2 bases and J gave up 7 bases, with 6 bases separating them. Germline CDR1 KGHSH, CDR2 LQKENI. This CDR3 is CASSPGENIQYF. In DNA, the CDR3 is TGTGCCAGCTCACCAGGGGAGAACATTCAGTACTTC.

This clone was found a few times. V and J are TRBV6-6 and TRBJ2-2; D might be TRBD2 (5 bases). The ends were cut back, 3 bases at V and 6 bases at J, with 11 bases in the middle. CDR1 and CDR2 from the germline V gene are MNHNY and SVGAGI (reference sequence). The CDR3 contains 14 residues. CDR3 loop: CASSYSGVAGELFF. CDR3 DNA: TGTGCCAGCAGTTATTCCGGGGTCGCCGGGGAGCTGTTTTTT.

The CDR3 protein is CASSFRTSGETQYF. The CDR3 nucleotides read TGTGCCAGCAGCTTTAGGACTAGCGGGGAGACCCAGTACTTC. The rearrangement joins TRBV7-2 to TRBJ2-5; 11 nucleotides line up with TRBD2. Trimming took 3 bases from V and 5 from J; bases not matched to a gene: 2. The CDR3 length is 14 residues. The germline CDR1 and CDR2 sequences are SGHTA and FQGNSA.

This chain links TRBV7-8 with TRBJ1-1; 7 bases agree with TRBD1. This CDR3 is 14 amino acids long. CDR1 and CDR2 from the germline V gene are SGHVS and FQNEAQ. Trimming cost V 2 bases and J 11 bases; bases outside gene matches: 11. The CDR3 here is CASSLRDRVPRAFF. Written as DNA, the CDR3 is TGTGCCAGCAGCTTACGAGACAGGGTGCCTCGGGCTTTCTTT.

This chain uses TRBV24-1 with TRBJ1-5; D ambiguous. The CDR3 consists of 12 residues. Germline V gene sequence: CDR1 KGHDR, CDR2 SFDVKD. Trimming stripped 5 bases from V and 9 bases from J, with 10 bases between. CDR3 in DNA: TGTGCCACCAGTGGAGAATTCGGGCCCCAGCATTTT. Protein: CATSGEFGPQHF.

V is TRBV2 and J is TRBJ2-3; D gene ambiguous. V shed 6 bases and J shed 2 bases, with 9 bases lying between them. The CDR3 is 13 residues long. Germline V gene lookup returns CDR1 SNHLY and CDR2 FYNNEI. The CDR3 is CASSPRITDTQYF. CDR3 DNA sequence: TGTGCCAGCAGCCCTAGGATCACAGATACGCAGTATTTT.

The CDR3 coding sequence is TGTGCCAGCAGGCAGGACGGGGTTCATCACAATGAGCAGTTCTTC. It codes for CASRQDGVHHNEQFF. The rearrangement links TRBV6-5 to TRBJ2-1; D might be TRBD2 (5 bases). The CDR3 consists of 15 residues. Deletions cut 6 bases from V and 5 bases from J, with 17 bases between. Germline CDR1 and CDR2: MNHEY and SVGAGI.

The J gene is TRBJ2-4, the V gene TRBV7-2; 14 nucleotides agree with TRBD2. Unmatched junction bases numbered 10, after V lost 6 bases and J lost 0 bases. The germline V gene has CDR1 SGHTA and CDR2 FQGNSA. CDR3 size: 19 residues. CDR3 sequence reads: CASRSGLAGVGGAKNIQYF. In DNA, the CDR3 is TGTGCCAGCAGGTCGGGACTAGCGGGAGTAGGTGGAGCCAAAAACATTCAGTACTTC.

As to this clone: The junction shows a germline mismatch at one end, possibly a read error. CDR3 in amino acids: CASSYDGTSYDEQFF. The CDR3 coding sequence is TGTGCCAGCAGTTACGACGGGACTAGCTACGATGAGCAGTTCTTC. The rearrangement links TRBV6-2 or TRBV6-3 to TRBJ2-1; TRBD2 matches 9 bases. CDR1 and CDR2 from the germline V gene are MNHEY and SVGEGT. This CDR3 is built from 15 residues.

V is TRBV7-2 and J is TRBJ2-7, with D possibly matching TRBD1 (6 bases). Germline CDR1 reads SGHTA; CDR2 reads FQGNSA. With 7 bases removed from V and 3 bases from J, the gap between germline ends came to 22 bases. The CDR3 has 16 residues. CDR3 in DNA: TGTGCCAGCACCCCGAACCGGGACACTACCCTCTACGAGCAGTACTTC. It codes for CASTPNRDTTLYEQYF.

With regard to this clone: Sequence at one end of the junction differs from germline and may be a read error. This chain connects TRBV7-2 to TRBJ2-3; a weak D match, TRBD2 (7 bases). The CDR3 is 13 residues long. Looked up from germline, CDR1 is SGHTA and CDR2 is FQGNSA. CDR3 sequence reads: CASTLGRGATQYF. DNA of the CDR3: TGTGCCAGCACCTTAGGCCGGGGGGCTACGCAGTATTTT.

CDR3 region: CASSWAVTGGNEKLFF. For the CDR3, the DNA is TGTGCCAGCAGCTGGGCCGTGACAGGGGGTAATGAAAAACTGTTTTTT. This sequence joins TRBV5-6 and TRBJ1-4; 9 bases match TRBD1. V trimming: 3 bases; J trimming: 4 bases; junction bases outside the gene matches: 7. Germline-derived CDR1 and CDR2 are SGHDT and YYEEEE. This CDR3 contains 16 residues.

The CDR3: CASSQEDSTHEQFF. The DNA for the CDR3 is TGCGCCAGCAGCCAAGAAGATAGTACCCATGAGCAGTTCTTC. The V call is TRBV4-3, the J call TRBJ2-1; D not resolved. Trimming removed 0 bases from V and 8 bases from J, with 11 bases in between. Germline lookup yields CDR1 LGHNA and CDR2 YSLEER. The CDR3 spans 14 residues.

As DNA, the CDR3 is TGTGCCATCAGTGACACAGGGGGCTATCAGCCCCAGCATTTT. Its protein product is CAISDTGGYQPQHF. V is TRBV10-3 and J is TRBJ1-5; TRBD1 agrees at 9 bases. The CDR3 is 14 amino acids. The V gene end was trimmed by 3 bases and the J gene end by 5 bases; junction bases not matched to a gene: 2. CDR1 is ENHRY, CDR2 SYGVKD, per germline.

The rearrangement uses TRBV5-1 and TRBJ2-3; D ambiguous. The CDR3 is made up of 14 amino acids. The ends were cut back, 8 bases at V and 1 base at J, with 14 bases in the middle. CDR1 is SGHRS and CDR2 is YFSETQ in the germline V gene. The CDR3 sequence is CASCVLPGTDTQYF. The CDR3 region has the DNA TGCGCCAGTTGCGTCTTACCTGGCACAGATACGCAGTATTTT.

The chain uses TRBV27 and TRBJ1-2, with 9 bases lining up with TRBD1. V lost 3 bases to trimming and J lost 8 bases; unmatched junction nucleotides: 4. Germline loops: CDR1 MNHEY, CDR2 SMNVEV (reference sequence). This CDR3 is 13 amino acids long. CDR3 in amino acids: CASSFRDRAGYTF. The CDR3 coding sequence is TGTGCCAGCAGTTTCCGGGACAGGGCCGGCTACACCTTC.

CDR3 amino acids: CAWSVHRGYSYEQYF. The CDR3 DNA reads as TGTGCCTGGAGTGTACATCGCGGTTACTCCTACGAGCAGTACTTC. This sequence joins TRBV30 and TRBJ2-7; D is unresolved. Germline assignment: CDR1 GTSNPN and CDR2 SVGIG (reference sequence). This CDR3 contains 15 residues. Trimming removed 0 bases at V and 0 bases at J, with 12 bases between.

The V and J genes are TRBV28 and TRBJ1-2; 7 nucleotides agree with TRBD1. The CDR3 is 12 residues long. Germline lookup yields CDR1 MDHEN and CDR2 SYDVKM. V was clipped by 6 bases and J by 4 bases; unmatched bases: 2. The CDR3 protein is CASRGTVYGYTF. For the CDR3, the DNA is TGTGCCAGCAGAGGGACAGTCTATGGCTACACCTTC.